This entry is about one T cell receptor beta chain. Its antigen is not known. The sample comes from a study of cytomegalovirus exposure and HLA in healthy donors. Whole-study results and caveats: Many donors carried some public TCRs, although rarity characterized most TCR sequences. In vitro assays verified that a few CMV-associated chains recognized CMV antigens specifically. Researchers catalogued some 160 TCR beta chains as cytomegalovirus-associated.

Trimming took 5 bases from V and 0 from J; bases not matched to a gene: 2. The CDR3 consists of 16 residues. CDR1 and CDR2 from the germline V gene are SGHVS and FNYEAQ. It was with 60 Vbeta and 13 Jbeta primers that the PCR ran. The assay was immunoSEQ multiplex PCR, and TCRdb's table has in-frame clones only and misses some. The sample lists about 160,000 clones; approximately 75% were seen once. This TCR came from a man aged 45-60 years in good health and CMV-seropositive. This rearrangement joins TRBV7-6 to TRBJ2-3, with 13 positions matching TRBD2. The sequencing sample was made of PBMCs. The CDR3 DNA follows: TGTGCCAGCAGCGGACTAGCGGGAGACAGCACAGATACGCAGTATTTT. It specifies CASSGLAGDSTDTQYF.